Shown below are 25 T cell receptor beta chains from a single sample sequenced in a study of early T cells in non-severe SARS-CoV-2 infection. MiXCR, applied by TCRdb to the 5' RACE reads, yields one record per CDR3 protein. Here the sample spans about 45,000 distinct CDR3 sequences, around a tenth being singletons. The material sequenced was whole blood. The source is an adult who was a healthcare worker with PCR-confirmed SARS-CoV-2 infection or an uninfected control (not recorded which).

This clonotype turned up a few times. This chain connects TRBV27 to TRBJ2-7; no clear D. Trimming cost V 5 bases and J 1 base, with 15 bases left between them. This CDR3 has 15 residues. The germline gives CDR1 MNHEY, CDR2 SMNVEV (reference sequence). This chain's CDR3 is CASSPYPGLSYEQYF. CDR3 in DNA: TGTGCCAGCAGTCCATATCCGGGCTTATCCTACGAGCAGTACTTC.

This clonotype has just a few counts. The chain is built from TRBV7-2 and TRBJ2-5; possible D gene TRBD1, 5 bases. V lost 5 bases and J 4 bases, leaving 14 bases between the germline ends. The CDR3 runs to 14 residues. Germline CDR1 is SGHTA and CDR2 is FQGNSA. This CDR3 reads CASSGAVFAETQYF. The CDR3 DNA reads TGTGCCAGCAGCGGGGCGGTCTTTGCAGAGACCCAGTACTTC.

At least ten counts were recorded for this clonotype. The CDR3 loop is CASGLVLGFNTGELFF. The DNA for the CDR3 is TGTGCTAGTGGTTTGGTACTGGGTTTTAACACCGGGGAGCTGTTTTTT. This chain links TRBV12-5 with TRBJ2-2; D remains unclear. Trimming stripped 0 bases from V and 2 bases from J, with 10 bases between. The CDR3 totals 16 residues. Per the germline V gene, CDR1 is LGHNT and CDR2 is FRNRAP.

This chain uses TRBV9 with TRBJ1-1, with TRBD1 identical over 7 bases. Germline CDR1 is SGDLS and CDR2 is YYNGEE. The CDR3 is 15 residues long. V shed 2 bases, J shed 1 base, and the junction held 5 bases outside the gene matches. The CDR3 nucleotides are TGTGCCAGCAGCGTGAGGGGACAGCCGAACACTGAAGCTTTCTTT. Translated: CASSVRGQPNTEAFF.

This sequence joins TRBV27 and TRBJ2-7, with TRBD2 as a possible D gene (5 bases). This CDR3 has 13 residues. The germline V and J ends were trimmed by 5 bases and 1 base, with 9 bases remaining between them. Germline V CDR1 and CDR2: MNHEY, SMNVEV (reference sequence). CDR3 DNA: TGTGCCAGCAGTCCCCGGACTTCCTACGAGCAGTACTTC. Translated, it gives CASSPRTSYEQYF.

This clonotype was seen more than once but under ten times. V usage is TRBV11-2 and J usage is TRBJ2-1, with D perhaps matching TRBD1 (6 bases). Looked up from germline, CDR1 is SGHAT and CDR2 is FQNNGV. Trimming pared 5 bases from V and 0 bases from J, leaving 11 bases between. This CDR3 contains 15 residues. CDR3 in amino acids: CASSPTGSSYNEQFF. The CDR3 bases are TGTGCCAGCAGCCCGACAGGTAGCTCCTACAATGAGCAGTTCTTC. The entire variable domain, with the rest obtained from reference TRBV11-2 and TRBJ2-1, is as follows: EAGVAQSPRYKIIEKRQSVAFWCNPISGHATLYWYQQILGQGPKLLIQFQNNGVVDDSQLPKDRFSAERLKGVDSTLKIQPAKLEDSAVYLCASSPTGSSYNEQFFGPGTRLTVL.

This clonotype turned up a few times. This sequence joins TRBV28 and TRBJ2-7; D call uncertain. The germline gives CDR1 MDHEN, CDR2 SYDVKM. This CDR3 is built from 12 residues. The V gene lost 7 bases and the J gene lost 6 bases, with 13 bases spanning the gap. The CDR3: CASMGRAGEQYF. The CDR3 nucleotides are TGTGCCAGCATGGGCCGGGCTGGCGAGCAGTACTTC.

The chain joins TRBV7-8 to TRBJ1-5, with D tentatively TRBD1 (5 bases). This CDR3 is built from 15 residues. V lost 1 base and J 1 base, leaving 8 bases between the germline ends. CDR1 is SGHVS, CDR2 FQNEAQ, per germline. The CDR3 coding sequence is TGTGCCAGCAGCTTAGGCCAGGGCAGCAATCAGCCCCAGCATTTT. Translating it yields CASSLGQGSNQPQHF.

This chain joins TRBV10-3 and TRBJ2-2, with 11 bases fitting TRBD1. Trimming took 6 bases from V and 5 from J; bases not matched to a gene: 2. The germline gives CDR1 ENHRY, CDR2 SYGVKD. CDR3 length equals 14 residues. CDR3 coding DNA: TGTGCCATCAGCCGGGACAGGGGGACCGGGGAGCTGTTTTTT. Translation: CAISRDRGTGELFF.

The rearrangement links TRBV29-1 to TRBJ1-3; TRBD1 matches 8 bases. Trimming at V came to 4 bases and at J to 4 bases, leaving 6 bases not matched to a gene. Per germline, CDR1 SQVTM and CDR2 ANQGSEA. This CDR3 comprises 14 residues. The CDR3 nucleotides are TGCAGCGTTGGGGACAGGTTGATGGGAAACACCATATATTTT. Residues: CSVGDRLMGNTIYF.

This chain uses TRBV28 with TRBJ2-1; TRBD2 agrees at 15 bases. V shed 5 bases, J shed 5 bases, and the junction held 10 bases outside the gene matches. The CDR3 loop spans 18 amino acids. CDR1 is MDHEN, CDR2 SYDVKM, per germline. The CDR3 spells CASSPHSGLAGGHNEQFF. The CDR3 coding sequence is TGTGCCAGCAGTCCACATTCGGGACTAGCGGGAGGACACAATGAGCAGTTCTTC.

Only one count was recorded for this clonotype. The CDR3 region is CASSQDAGVQETQYF. CDR3 DNA: TGCGCCAGCAGCCAAGATGCGGGGGTACAAGAGACCCAGTACTTC. The V and J genes are TRBV4-3 and TRBJ2-5; 7 nucleotides line up with TRBD2. J was trimmed by 2 bases and V by 0 bases; bases with no gene match: 3. CDR3 size: 15 residues. Germline V gives CDR1 LGHNA, CDR2 YSLEER.

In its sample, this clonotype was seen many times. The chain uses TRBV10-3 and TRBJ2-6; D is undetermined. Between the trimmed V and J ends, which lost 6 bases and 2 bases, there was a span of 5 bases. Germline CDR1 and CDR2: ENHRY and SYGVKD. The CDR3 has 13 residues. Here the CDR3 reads CAIRMTGANVLTF. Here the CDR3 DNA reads TGTGCCATCAGAATGACTGGGGCCAACGTCCTGACTTTC.

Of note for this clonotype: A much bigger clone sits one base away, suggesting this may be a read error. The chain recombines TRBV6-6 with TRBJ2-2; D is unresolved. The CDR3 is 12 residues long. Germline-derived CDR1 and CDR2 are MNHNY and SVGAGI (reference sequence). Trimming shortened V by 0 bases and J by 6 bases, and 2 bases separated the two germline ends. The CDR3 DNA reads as TGTGCCAGCAGTTACTCCGCCGGGGAGCTGTTTTTT. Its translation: CASSYSAGELFF.

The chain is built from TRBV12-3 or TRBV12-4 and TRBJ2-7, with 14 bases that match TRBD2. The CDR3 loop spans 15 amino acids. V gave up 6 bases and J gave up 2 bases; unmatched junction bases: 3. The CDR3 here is CASSGTSGSTYEQYF. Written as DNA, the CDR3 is TGTGCCAGCAGCGGGACTAGCGGGAGTACCTACGAGCAGTACTTC.

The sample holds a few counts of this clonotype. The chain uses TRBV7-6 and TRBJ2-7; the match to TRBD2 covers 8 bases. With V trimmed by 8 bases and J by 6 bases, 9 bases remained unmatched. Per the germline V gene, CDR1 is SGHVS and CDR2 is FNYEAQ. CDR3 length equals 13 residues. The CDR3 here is CASAGAGAREQYF. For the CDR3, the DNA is TGTGCCAGCGCGGGAGCGGGAGCCCGCGAGCAGTACTTC.

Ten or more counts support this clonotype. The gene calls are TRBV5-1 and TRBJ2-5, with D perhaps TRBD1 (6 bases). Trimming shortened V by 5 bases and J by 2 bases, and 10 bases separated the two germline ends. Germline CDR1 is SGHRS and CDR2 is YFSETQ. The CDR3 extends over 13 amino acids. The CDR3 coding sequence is TGCGCCAGCAGGTCCGGACAGCAAGAGACCCAGTACTTC. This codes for CASRSGQQETQYF.

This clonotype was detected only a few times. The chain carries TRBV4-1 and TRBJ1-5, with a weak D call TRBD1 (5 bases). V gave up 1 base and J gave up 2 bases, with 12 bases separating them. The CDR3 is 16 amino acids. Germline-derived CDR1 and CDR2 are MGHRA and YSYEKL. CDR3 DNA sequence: TGCGCCAGCAGCCAAGCGGGATGGGGCGGCAATCAGCCCCAGCATTTT. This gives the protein CASSQAGWGGNQPQHF.

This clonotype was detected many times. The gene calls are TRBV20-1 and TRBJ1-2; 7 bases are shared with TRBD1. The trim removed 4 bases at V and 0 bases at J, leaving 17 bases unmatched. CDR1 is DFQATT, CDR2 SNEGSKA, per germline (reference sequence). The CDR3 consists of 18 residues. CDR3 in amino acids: CSAIVPRDRAHSNYGYTF. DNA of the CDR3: TGCAGTGCTATTGTACCCCGGGACAGAGCACACTCTAACTATGGCTACACCTTC.

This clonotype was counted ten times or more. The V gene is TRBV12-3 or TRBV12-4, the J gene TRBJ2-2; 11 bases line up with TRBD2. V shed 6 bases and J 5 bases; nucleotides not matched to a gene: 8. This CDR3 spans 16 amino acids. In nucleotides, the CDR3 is TGTGCCAGCAGCCTACTAGCGGGAGTTGGTACCGGGGAGCTGTTTTTT. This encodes CASSLLAGVGTGELFF.

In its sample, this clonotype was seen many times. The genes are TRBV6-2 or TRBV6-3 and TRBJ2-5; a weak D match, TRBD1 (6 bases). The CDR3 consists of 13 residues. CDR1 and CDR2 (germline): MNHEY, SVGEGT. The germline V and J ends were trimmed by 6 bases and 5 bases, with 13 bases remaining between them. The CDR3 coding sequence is TGTGCCAGCAGAAAAGGGGGAGTGGAGACCCAGTACTTC. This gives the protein CASRKGGVETQYF.

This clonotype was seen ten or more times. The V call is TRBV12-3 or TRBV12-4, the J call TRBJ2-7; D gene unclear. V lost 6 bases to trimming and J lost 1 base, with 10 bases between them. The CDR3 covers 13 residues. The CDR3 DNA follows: TGTGCCAGCAGGCCTCAAGTATCCTACGAGCAGTACTTC. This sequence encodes CASRPQVSYEQYF.

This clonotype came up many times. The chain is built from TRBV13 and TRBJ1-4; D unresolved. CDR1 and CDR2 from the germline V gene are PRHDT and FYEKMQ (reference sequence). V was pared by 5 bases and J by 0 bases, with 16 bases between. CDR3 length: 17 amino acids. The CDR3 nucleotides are TGTGCCAGCAGCCGACTGGCGGGCTTAGCAACTAATGAAAAACTGTTTTTT. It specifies CASSRLAGLATNEKLFF.

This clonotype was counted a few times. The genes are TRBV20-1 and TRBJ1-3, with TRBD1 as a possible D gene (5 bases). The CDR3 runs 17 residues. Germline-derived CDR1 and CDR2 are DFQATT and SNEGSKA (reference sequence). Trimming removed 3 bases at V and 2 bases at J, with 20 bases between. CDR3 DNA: TGCAGTGCTAGGGACCTCCTTCGGGGGGGGACTGGAAACACCATATATTTT. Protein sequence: CSARDLLRGGTGNTIYF.

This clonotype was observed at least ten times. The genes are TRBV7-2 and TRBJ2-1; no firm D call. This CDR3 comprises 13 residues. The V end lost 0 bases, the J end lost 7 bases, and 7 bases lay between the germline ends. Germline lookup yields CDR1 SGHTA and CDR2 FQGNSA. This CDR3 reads CASSLARRNEQFF. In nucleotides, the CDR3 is TGTGCCAGCAGCTTAGCGCGTAGGAATGAGCAGTTCTTC.